One TCR beta chain is described in this entry. Which antigen it targets is not known. No much larger clone exists at a distance of one base, and base qualities are not known. The data are from a study of blood T cell repertoires in COVID-19 (dated by TCRdb to 2018 to 2020). About the investigation overall: Collaborator samples came from the United States, Italy and Spain and covered acute and convalescent phases of COVID-19. HLA class I and class II types, where available, came from metadata supplied by the sample provider rather than from assay-based typing. The dataset comprised deeply sampled blood TCRbeta repertoires from subjects exposed to, actively infected with, or recovered from COVID-19. The material from the prospective study consisted of cDNA or gDNA derived from T cells, B-cell-depleted T cells, or PBMCs. The samples were drawn from the first 160 participants of the ongoing ImmuneRACE study and from 950 to 1,500 subjects provided by 6 global collaborators. The repertoires were made available in a free public database intended to serve as a resource for research on the immune response to SARS-CoV-2. A de-identified subject ID, COVID-19 status, age in years and sex were almost always included in the sample metadata. Overall study outcomes, separate from this receptor: How much clinical and demographic metadata was included differed by source and by participant, and the metadata was provided uncurated.

A second Seattle source provided samples from volunteer blood donors who had recovered from COVID-19. Each collaborating institution followed its own protocols to collect whole blood in K2EDTA tubes. For TCRbeta analysis, collaborators shipped samples in one of three forms: frozen whole blood, isolated PBMCs, or DNA extracted from either of those sample types. TCRbeta CDR3 regions were amplified from genomic DNA by means of the immunoSEQ Assay, a bias-controlled multiplex PCR. The original methods were these. Nucleated cell counts per sample were estimated from amplification of reference gene primers within the assay. To quantify the absolute abundance of each unique TCRbeta CDR3 rearrangement, sequence reads were collapsed and filtered. For each sample, productive Simpson clonality was calculated as the square root of Simpson's diversity index over productive rearrangements. Here the immuneACCESS table is served through TCRdb, limited to in-frame sequences with V and J called. Missing clones are a known gap in these copies; in checked studies unresolved V genes cover under half, and the rest lacks a known reason. That table furnishes V, J and clone size, whereas the DNA furnished D and trimming. The sample table shows roughly 300,000 clones, and roughly 90% are seen once. The ten biggest clones cover 5% to 7.5% of the sample.

Its CDR3 holds 16 amino acids, cysteine through phenylalanine. The entry retains the CDR3 DNA only, 48 bases that are in frame from base 1. From a lookup of the germline V gene, CDR1 and CDR2 are SGHVS and FNYEAQ. V was cut back by 5 bases and J by 2 bases, leaving a gap of 19 bases between them. Recombination joined TRBV7-6 with TRBJ2-7; the D gene cannot be resolved reliably. The TCR comes from a man aged 18 to 30 who had recovered from COVID-19. Material: peripheral blood. The DNA sequence reads TGTGCCAGCAGCCCTTCGACATCAAGCCTTCCCTACGAGCAGTACTTC. This encodes CASSPSTSSLPYEQYF.